This T cell receptor beta chain came from a study of OX40 agonist ivuxolimab in advanced cancers. Regarding the research as a whole: Ivuxolimab was an agonistic, fully human IgG2 monoclonal antibody directed against OX40 (CD134), a costimulatory receptor. Intravenous ivuxolimab was administered to patients every 2 weeks at six dose levels: 0.01, 0.1, 0.3, 1.5, 3 and 10 mg/kg. Of the approximately 50 dose-escalation patients, hepatocellular carcinoma was present in about 19, melanoma in roughly 15, renal cell carcinoma in 9 and head and neck cancer in 9. In the dose-escalation cohort, 82.7% of patients were male, and the mean age was approximately 60 years, with a range of 23 to 79. Prior anti-PD-1, anti-PD-L1 or anti-CTLA-4 therapy was permitted, and checkpoint inhibitors had been received by about two fifths of dose-escalation patients. Three dose-escalation patients achieved partial responses, one with hepatocellular carcinoma and two with cutaneous melanoma. Peripheral TCRbeta sequencing aimed to test whether ivuxolimab altered TCR sequence diversity and caused clonal T-cell expansion. The paper covers the monotherapy dose-escalation part of the phase I ivuxolimab trial, which included N = 52 patients. On the study overall, not on this receptor specifically: In the 0.1-3.0 mg/kg groups, partial responders had among the lowest normalized peripheral clonal expansion, particularly in CD8+ T cells. Clonal expansion of both CD4+ and CD8+ blood T cells was observed from baseline to week 6 at doses 0.1 to 3.0 mg/kg. After ivuxolimab, more expanded clones were found on average in CD8+ T cells than in CD4+ T cells. Low levels of normalized T-cell clonal expansion were also shown by some nonresponding patients. The antigen specificity of the clonally expanded peripheral T cells was not determined.

Concerning this clone itself: Its target antigen remains unknown. No base quality information exists; no much larger clone differs at one position.

The trial excluded patients who had a history of autoimmune disease or were on systemic immunosuppression. Peripheral blood for TCR sequencing was collected from all dose cohorts at baseline, on cycle 4 day 1, and on cycle 7 day 1. The samples were taken from a phase I, first-in-human, multicenter, open-label dose-escalation trial of ivuxolimab. The trial enrolled adults with locally advanced or metastatic head and neck squamous cell, hepatocellular, melanoma or renal cell carcinoma. Before TCR sequencing, CD4+ T cells and CD8+ T cells from peripheral blood were sorted into separate populations. Relative to germline, V is missing 2 bases and J is missing 7 bases, with 4 bases of the junction outside any gene match. In the germline V gene, CDR1 corresponds to SGDLS and CDR2 to YYNGEE. The CDR3 starts with the cysteine, ends with the phenylalanine, and has 13 residues. The kept DNA is CDR3 alone, 39 bases in frame from the first base.

Genomic DNA was isolated from the sorted cells so that the TCRbeta CDR3 region could be sequenced. TCRbeta CDR3 regions were sequenced using the immunoSEQ Assay. In TCRdb, the immuneACCESS table is reduced to in-frame sequences with V and J assigned. These tables do not hold every clone; where another copy was compared, an unresolved V gene accounts for under half, and the others remain unexplained. Here the sample has more than 11,000 clones; 76% occur a single time. 16% of the sample rests with the top ten. The sample consisted of CD4+ or CD8+ T cells sorted from blood, taken in a trial of the OX40 agonist ivuxolimab. The rearranged chain carries TRBV9 and TRBJ1-1; 8 bases in the middle match TRBD1. The source of this sequence is an adult with an advanced solid tumor such as melanoma, head and neck, liver or kidney cancer. The encoded CDR3 is CASSVGTGLEAFF. The DNA reads as follows: TGTGCCAGCAGCGTTGGGACAGGCCTTGAAGCTTTCTTT.